This TCR beta chain derives from a study of cytomegalovirus exposure and HLA in healthy donors. Assay: immunoSEQ multiplex PCR; the TCRdb copy retains only in-frame clones and omits some. The sample has a few hundred thousand clones; approximately 83% are singletons. The germline V and J ends were trimmed by 6 bases and 7 bases, with 10 bases remaining between them. This CDR3 is built from 12 residues. The germline V gene encodes CDR1 MNHEY and CDR2 SMNVEV (reference sequence). The TCR was taken from a woman in her twenties or thirties in good health and CMV-seropositive. The J gene is TRBJ2-1, the V gene TRBV27; possible D gene TRBD2, 5 bases. Sequencing input: PBMCs. CDR3 region: CASSTRANEQFF. The CDR3 DNA sequence: TGTGCCAGCAGCACGAGGGCGAATGAGCAGTTCTTC.